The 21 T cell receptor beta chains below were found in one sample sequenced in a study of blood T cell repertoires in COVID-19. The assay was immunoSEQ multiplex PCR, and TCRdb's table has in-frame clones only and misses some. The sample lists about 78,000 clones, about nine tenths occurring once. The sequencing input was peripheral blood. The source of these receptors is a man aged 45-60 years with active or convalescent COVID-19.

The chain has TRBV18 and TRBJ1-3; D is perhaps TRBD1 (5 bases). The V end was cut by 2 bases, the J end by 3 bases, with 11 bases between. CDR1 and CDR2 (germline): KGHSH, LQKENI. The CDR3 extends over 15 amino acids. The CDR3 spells CASSPVAGNGNTIYF. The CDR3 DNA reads TGTGCCAGCTCACCAGTTGCAGGGAATGGAAACACCATATATTTT.

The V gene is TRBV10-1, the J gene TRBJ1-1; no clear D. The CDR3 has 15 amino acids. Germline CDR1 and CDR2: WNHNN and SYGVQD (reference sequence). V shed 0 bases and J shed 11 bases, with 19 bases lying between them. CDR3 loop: CASSESGGPPRLAFF. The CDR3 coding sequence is TGCGCCAGCAGTGAGTCTGGCGGGCCCCCCCGGTTGGCTTTCTTT.

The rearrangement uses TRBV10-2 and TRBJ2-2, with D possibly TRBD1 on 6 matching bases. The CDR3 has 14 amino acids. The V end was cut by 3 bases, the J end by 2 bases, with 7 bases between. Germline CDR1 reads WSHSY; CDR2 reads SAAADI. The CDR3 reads CASSEQGNTGELFF. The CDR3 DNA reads TGCGCCAGCAGTGAACAGGGTAACACCGGGGAGCTGTTTTTT.

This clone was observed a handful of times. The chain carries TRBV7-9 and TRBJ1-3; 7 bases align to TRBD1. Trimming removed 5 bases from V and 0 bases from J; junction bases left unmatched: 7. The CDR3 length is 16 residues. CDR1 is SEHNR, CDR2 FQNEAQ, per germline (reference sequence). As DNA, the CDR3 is TGTGCCAGCAGCCACCGGGACAGCCCCTCTGGAAACACCATATATTTT. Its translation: CASSHRDSPSGNTIYF.

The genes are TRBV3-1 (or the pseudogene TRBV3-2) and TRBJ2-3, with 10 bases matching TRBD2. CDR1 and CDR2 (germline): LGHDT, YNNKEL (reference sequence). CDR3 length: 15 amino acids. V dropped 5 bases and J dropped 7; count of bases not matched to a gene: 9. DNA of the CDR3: TGTGCCAGCAGCTCAATACCTAGCGGGGGACATACGCAGTATTTT. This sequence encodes CASSSIPSGGHTQYF.

CDR3 residues: CSVSTGLSNEQFF. The CDR3 region has the DNA TGCAGCGTCTCGACAGGGCTGTCGAATGAGCAGTTCTTC. This chain connects TRBV29-1 to TRBJ2-1; 7 nucleotides agree with TRBD1. CDR3 length: 13 amino acids. The ends lost 6 bases at V and 7 bases at J; junction bases unmatched: 9. Germline V gene sequence: CDR1 SQVTM, CDR2 ANQGSEA.

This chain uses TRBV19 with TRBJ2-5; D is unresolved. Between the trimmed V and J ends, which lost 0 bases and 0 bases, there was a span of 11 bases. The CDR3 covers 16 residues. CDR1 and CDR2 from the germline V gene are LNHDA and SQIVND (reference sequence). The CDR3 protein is CASSIDINAYQETQYF. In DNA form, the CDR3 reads TGTGCCAGTAGTATAGATATCAACGCGTACCAAGAGACCCAGTACTTC.

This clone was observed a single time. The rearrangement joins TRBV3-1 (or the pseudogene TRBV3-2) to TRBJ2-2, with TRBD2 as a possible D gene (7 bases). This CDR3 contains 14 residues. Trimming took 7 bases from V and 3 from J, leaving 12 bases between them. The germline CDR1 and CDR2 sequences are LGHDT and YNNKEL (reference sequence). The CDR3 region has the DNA TGTGCCAGCAACGGGGGGCCGGACACCGGGGAGCTGTTTTTT. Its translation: CASNGGPDTGELFF.

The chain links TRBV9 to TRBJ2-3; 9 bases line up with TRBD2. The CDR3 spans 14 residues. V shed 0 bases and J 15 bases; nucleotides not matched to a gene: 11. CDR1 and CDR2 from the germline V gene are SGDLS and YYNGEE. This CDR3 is CASSVESSGGFYYF. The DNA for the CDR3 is TGTGCCAGCAGCGTAGAGAGCAGCGGGGGGTTCTATTATTTT.

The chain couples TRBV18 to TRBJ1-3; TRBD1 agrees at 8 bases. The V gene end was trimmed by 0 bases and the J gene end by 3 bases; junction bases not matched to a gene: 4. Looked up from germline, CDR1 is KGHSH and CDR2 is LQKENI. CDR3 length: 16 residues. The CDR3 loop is CASSPPQGALGNTIYF. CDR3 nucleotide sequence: TGTGCCAGCTCACCACCGCAGGGGGCGCTTGGAAACACCATATATTTT.

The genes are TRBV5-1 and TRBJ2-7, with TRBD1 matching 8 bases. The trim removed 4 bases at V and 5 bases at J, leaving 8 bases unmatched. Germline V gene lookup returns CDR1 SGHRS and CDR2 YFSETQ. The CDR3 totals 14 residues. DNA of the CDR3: TGCGCCAGCAGCGGGGGACAGGAGAGAAACGAGCAGTACTTC. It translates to CASSGGQERNEQYF.

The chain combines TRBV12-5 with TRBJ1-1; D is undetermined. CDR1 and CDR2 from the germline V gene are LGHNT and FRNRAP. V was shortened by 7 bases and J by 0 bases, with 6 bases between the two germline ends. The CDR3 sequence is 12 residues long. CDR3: CASAVVNTEAFF. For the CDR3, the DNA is TGTGCTAGTGCGGTAGTGAACACTGAAGCTTTCTTT.

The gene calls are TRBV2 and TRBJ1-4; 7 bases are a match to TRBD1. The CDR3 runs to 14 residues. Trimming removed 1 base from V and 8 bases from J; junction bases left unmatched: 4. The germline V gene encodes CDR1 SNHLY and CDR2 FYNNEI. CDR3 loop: CASSEGQGGEKLFF. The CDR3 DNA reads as TGTGCCAGCAGTGAAGGACAGGGAGGCGAAAAACTGTTTTTT.

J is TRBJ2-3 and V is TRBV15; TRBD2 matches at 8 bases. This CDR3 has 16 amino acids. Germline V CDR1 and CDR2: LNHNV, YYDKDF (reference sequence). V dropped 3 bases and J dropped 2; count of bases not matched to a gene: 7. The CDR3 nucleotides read TGTGCCACCAGCAGCTCGGGGGGGCGTATCACAGATACGCAGTATTTT. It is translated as CATSSSGGRITDTQYF.

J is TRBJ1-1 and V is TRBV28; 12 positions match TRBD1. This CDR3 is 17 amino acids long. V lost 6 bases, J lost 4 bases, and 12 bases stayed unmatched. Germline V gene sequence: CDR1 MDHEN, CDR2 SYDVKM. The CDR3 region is CASSEPGQGAVSTEAFF. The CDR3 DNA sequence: TGTGCCAGCAGCGAACCGGGACAGGGGGCAGTTAGCACTGAAGCTTTCTTT.

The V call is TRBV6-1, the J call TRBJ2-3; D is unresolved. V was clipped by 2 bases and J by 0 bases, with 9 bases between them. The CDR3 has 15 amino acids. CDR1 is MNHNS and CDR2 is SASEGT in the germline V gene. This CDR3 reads CASSESGPSTDTQYF. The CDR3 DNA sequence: TGTGCCAGCAGTGAATCGGGTCCTAGCACAGATACGCAGTATTTT.

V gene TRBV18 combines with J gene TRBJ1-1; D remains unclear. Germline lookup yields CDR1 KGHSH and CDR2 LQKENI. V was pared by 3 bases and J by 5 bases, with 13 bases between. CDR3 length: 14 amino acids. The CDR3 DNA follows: TGTGCCAGCTCACCGGGTATGGAGGGAACTGAAGCTTTCTTT. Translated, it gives CASSPGMEGTEAFF. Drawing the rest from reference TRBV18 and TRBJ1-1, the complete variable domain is NAGVMQNPRHLVRRRGQEARLRCSPMKGHSHVYWYRQLPEEGLKFMVYLQKENIIDESGMPKERFSAEFPKEGPSILRIQQVVRGDSAAYFCASSPGMEGTEAFFGQGTRLTVV.

In DNA form, the CDR3 reads TGTGCCAGTACGCATGGGGGGAGCTATGGCTACACCTTC. Protein sequence: CASTHGGSYGYTF. This chain uses TRBV19 with TRBJ1-2; tentative D call: TRBD1 (5 bases). The CDR3 totals 13 residues. Trimming pared 7 bases from V and 4 bases from J, leaving 13 bases between. Looked up from germline, CDR1 is LNHDA and CDR2 is SQIVND (reference sequence).

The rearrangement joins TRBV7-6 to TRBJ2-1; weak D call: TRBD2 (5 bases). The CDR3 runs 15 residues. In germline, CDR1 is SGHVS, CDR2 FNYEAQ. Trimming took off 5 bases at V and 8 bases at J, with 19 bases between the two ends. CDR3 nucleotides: TGTGCCAGCAGCCTAGGACTTCCCGGGGTCCATGAGCAGTTCTTC. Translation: CASSLGLPGVHEQFF.

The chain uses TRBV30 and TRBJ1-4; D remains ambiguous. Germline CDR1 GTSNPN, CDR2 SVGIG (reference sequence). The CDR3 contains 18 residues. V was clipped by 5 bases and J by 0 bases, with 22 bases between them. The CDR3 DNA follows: TGTGCCTGGGGGTTGCGTTCCGGTCACCGTTCAACTAATGAAAAACTGTTTTTT. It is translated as CAWGLRSGHRSTNEKLFF.

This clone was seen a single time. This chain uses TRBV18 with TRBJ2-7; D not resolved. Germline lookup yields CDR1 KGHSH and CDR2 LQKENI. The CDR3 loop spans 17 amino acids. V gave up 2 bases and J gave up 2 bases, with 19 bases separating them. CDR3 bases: TGTGCCAGCTCACCAGAGCCGCCCGCCGTCAGCGCCTACGAGCAGTACTTC. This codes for CASSPEPPAVSAYEQYF.